This T cell receptor (beta chain) originates from a study of T cells after yellow fever vaccination. The table lists this clonotype with a few counts. The antigen remains unidentified. Study outcomes and limitations: A large majority of primary-vaccination clones showed up again after the booster (96% CD4, roughly 91% CD8). The study noted that FACS-sorted repertoires could contain abundant clonotypes contaminating from the bulk population.

Conversion of TCR transcripts into cDNA relied on 5'RACE template switching, which added a universal primer site and UMIs. TCRdb passed the 5' RACE reads through MiXCR, listing each CDR3 protein once. Of 450,000 to 550,000 distinct CDR3 sequences in the sample, less than 20% were seen once. Germline CDR1 is SGDLS and CDR2 is YYNGEE. The CDR3 sequence is 15 residues long. V was pared by 0 bases and J by 5 bases, with 15 bases between. The receptor was isolated from a man younger than 45 who received the YFV17D yellow fever vaccine. The chain combines TRBV9 with TRBJ2-7; weak D call: TRBD1 (5 bases). This sample comprised PBMCs, obtained 15 days after the yellow fever booster vaccination. CDR3 nucleotide sequence: TGTGCCAGCAGCGTAGCACCGCAGGGAAGGAACGAGCAGTACTTC. Translation: CASSVAPQGRNEQYF.